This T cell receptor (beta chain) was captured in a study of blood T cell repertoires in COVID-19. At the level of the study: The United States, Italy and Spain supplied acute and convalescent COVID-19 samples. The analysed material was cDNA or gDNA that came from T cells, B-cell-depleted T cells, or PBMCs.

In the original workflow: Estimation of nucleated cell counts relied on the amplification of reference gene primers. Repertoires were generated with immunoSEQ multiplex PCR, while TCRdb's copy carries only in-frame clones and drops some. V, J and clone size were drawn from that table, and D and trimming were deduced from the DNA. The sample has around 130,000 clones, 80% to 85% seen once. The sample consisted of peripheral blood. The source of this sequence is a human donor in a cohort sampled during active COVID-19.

In DNA form, the CDR3 reads TGCAGTTATAGGACTCCGGGGTCTGAAGCTTTCTTT. Its protein is CSYRTPGSEAFF. This rearrangement joins TRBV29-1 to TRBJ1-1; unclear D gene. There are 12 residues in the CDR3. Germline CDR1 is SQVTM and CDR2 is ANQGSEA. Full variable domain (outside the CDR3, taken from reference TRBV29-1 and TRBJ1-1): SAVISQKPSRDICQRGTSLTIQCQVDSQVTMMFWYRQQPGQSLTLIATANQGSEATYESGFVIDKFPISRPNLTFSTLTVSNMSPEDSSIYLCSYRTPGSEAFFGQGTRLTVV.